Listed below are T cell receptor beta chains from one sample, sequenced in a study of blood T cell repertoires in COVID-19. The assay was immunoSEQ multiplex PCR, and TCRdb's table has in-frame clones only and misses some. The sample consists of more than 300,000 clones, about 87% of them appearing once. Sequences were obtained from peripheral blood. The source of these receptors is a woman under 40 with COVID-19, enrolled during active disease. Both conserved end residues are part of each CDR3. The D gene is left open where the match is weak. Clone sizes are given selectively: once, few, many, or a class where the clone is expanded.

j_call | clone_size | d_call | v_call | cdr3_length | cdr3_aa | cdr3_nt
TRBJ1-1 | NA | TRBD1 | TRBV2 | 13 | CASSEDRGGAAFF | TGTGCCAGCAGTGAAGACAGGGGGGGTGCAGCTTTCTTT
TRBJ1-2 | NA | NA | TRBV10-3 | 13 | CAISEGLNYGYTF | TGTGCCATCAGTGAGGGCCTTAACTATGGCTACACCTTC
TRBJ2-2 | NA | NA | TRBV12-1 | 19 | CASSSFPGQGVRDTGELFF | TGTGCCAGCAGCTCGTTCCCGGGACAGGGGGTTCGGGACACCGGGGAGCTGTTTTTT
TRBJ1-1 | NA | TRBD1 | TRBV3-1/TRBV3-2 | 11 | CASSGQAQAFF | TGTGCCAGCAGTGGACAGGCCCAAGCTTTCTTT
TRBJ2-2 | once | TRBD2 | TRBV19 | 14 | CASRGLAGDGELFF | TGTGCCAGTCGGGGACTAGCGGGGGACGGGGAGCTGTTTTTT
TRBJ2-3 | NA | TRBD2 | TRBV5-6 | 16 | CASSFGLAGGMYTQYF | TGTGCCAGCAGCTTCGGACTAGCGGGGGGGATGTATACGCAGTATTTT
TRBJ1-1 | NA | TRBD1 | TRBV7-2 | 14 | CASSPLLTGGEAFF | TGTGCCAGCAGCCCACTTTTGACAGGGGGAGAAGCTTTCTTT
TRBJ2-3 | once | TRBD1 | TRBV18 | 19 | CASSRYPGTGKVSTDTQYF | TGTGCCAGCTCACGATATCCCGGGACAGGGAAGGTTAGCACAGATACGCAGTATTTT
TRBJ1-2 | NA | NA | TRBV5-1 | 14 | CASSREDSVYGYTF | TGCGCCAGCAGCCGAGAGGACAGTGTCTATGGCTACACCTTC
TRBJ1-5 | NA | NA | TRBV27 | 16 | CASSEAGDYSNQPQHF | TGTGCCAGCAGTGAGGCGGGGGATTATAGCAATCAGCCCCAGCATTTT
TRBJ2-2 | once | TRBD2 | TRBV2 | 14 | CASSGLAGVGELFF | TGTGCCAGCAGTGGACTAGCGGGGGTCGGGGAGCTGTTTTTT
TRBJ1-2 | NA | TRBD1 | TRBV7-9 | 15 | CASSLGTGANYGYTF | TGTGCCAGCAGCTTGGGGACAGGGGCTAACTATGGCTACACCTTC
TRBJ1-2 | NA | NA | TRBV27 | 17 | CASSPGFLPLVLEGYTF | TGTGCCAGCAGCCCCGGGTTTCTGCCTCTAGTCCTTGAGGGCTACACCTTC
TRBJ1-2 | NA | TRBD1 | TRBV30 | 13 | CAWGQGALSGYTF | TGTGCCTGGGGACAGGGGGCTTTGTCGGGCTACACCTTC